This TCR beta chain was retrieved from a study of blood T cell repertoires in COVID-19. Turning to the study itself: Researchers got acute and convalescent COVID-19 samples from the United States, Italy and Spain.

Germline V gives CDR1 SGDLS, CDR2 YYNGEE. Trimming cost V 0 bases and J 7 bases; bases outside gene matches: 0. This CDR3 is 13 amino acids long. Sequencing was performed with immunoSEQ multiplex PCR; in TCRdb, only in-frame clones are kept and a portion is missing. The sample holds around 270,000 clones, about 87% seen once. The chain carries TRBV9 and TRBJ2-1; TRBD2 agrees at 8 bases. Sequencing was done on a sample of peripheral blood. The receptor comes from a woman in her forties or fifties with acute or convalescent COVID-19. The chain's CDR3 is CASSVASGNEQFF. The CDR3 nucleotides read TGTGCCAGCAGCGTAGCTAGCGGGAATGAGCAGTTCTTC.